Reported below is one T cell receptor beta chain. Its antigen is not known. The CDR3 totals 11 residues. V was cut by 6 bases and J by 6 bases, with 8 bases left in between. The V gene's germline CDR1 is ENHRY and CDR2 SYGVKD. This record belongs to a study of T cell responses to AZD1222 COVID-19 vaccine. Across the study: Second doses were pooled across both intervals (about 4 or about 12 weeks).

Generated by immunoSEQ multiplex PCR, the TCRdb table keeps only in-frame clones and is missing some. The sample lists some 130,000 clones, roughly 88% occurring once. Study-level results: Every sample of the repertoires postdated the peak T cell response. An increase in Spike-specific TCR breadth and depth was observed after two AZD1222 doses.

The receptor was isolated from an adult in good health. This chain joins TRBV10-3 and TRBJ1-1; no firm D call. The sequences come from peripheral blood, collected on day 0 of AZD1222 vaccination. This CDR3 is CAISGLAEAFF. CDR3 nucleotides: TGTGCCATCAGCGGCCTCGCTGAAGCTTTCTTT.